This entry lists 7 T cell receptor beta chains sequenced from one sample in a study of CXCR3-negative and CXCR3-positive naive CD8 T cells. UMI-tagged TRB cDNA libraries were built via 5' RACE. One entry per CDR3 protein, without DNA, is what TCRdb gives after re-calling the 5' RACE reads. The sample table includes under 150,000 distinct CDR3 sequences. Antigen specificity for these receptors is unknown. Study-wide results and limits: Naive cells that were CXCR3-positive had more hydrophobic TRB CDR3s (compared with CXCR3-negative naive cells).

The sequencing sample was made of naive CXCR3+ CD8+ T cells from blood. The subset here: CD45RO-CCR7+CD27+CD95- naive CD8+ T cells expressing CXCR3 (TNR3+). The receptor set was obtained from a human donor in good health. Some clones in this sample may be carry-over from other donors' samples.

The chain uses TRBV4-3 and TRBJ2-1; TCRdb gives TRBD1 as the D gene, but with no DNA this cannot be confirmed. The length of the CDR3 is 18 residues. The germline gives CDR1 LGHNA, CDR2 YSLEER. Here the CDR3 reads CASSQEFRGGERYNEQFF.

V usage is TRBV18 and J usage is TRBJ2-7. CDR1 is KGHSH and CDR2 is LQKENI in the germline V gene. This CDR3 has 13 amino acids. The CDR3 sequence: CASSPVAPYEQYF.

J is TRBJ2-7 and V is TRBV7-9; TCRdb reports TRBD2, a call that lacks DNA to check it against. Germline loops: CDR1 SEHNR, CDR2 FQNEAQ (reference sequence). The CDR3 totals 15 residues. CDR3 sequence reads: CASSLEGGIGHEQYF.

CDR3 in amino acids: CASSSGLAGSNEQFF. The chain recombines TRBV12-3 or TRBV12-4 with TRBJ2-1; TCRdb's D call, TRBD2, is unchecked because there is no DNA. The CDR3 has 15 amino acids.

CDR3 sequence: CASSVGGSSVRDTQYF. The chain carries TRBV9 and TRBJ2-3. Germline V gene sequence: CDR1 SGDLS, CDR2 YYNGEE. The CDR3 has 16 amino acids.

The V call is TRBV13, the J call TRBJ2-6. CDR3 size: 17 residues. Germline V CDR1 and CDR2: PRHDT, FYEKMQ (reference sequence). CDR3 sequence reads: CASSSSDGSSGANVLTF.

V is TRBV5-6 and J is TRBJ2-3; TCRdb proposes TRBD2, but this gene call is untestable without DNA. This CDR3 has 13 residues. Germline V gives CDR1 SGHDT, CDR2 YYEEEE. CDR3 in amino acids: CASSLGLADTQYF.